What follows describes a single T cell receptor (beta chain). Its antigen is currently unknown. This entry belongs to a study of cytomegalovirus exposure and HLA in healthy donors. Germline assignment: CDR1 MNHEY and CDR2 SVGAGI. This CDR3 is built from 13 residues. Deletions cut 6 bases from V and 4 bases from J, with 11 bases between. Study-level points and caveats: The study flagged 150 to 200 TCR beta chains as cytomegalovirus-associated. Many donors carried some public TCRs, although rarity characterized most TCR sequences.

TCRdb's table, derived via immunoSEQ multiplex PCR, lists solely in-frame clones and lacks some. The sample holds 160,000 or so clones, more than 75% seen once. The chain recombines TRBV6-5 with TRBJ2-3; no firm D call. The sequenced sample was PBMCs. The source of this sequence is a man aged 18-30 years in good health and CMV-seronegative. CDR3 loop: CASREFGSDTQYF. In nucleotides, the CDR3 is TGTGCCAGCAGGGAGTTTGGGTCAGATACGCAGTATTTT.